The entry below describes one T cell receptor beta chain. Its specificity is not known. Assay used: immunoSEQ multiplex PCR; TCRdb lists only in-frame clones, some missing. The sample yields over 95,000 clones, around 95% seen once. The entry originates in a study of siplizumab effects on memory and regulatory T cells. Regarding the study as a whole: Researchers could map only a minor fraction of alloreactive clones to unstimulated subsets. Apparently more diverse than memory cells, naive T cells also seemed major alloresponse contributors. Confirmation was lacking for the suppressive function of proliferating Tregs derived from siplizumab cultures.

CDR3 length: 13 amino acids. Germline CDR1 is SGHRS and CDR2 is YFSETQ. The V gene lost 7 bases and the J gene lost 4 bases, with 12 bases spanning the gap. V gene TRBV5-1 combines with J gene TRBJ1-3, with D tentatively TRBD1 (5 bases). This TCR was sampled from a human donor in good health. Sequencing input: non-Treg CD4+ T cells sorted from blood. CDR3 region: CASDLGDGNTIYF. CDR3 nucleotides: TGCGCCAGCGACCTTGGGGACGGAAACACCATATATTTT.